Only a few counts were recorded for the clone carrying this TCR beta chain. Its cognate antigen is unknown. This record belongs to a study of early T cells in non-severe SARS-CoV-2 infection. About the research overall: Unsorted whole-blood RNA was sequenced in bulk, leaving chains unpaired.

Study conclusions and caveats: VDJdb-based annotation leaned toward anti-spike CD8 responses and missed private and CD4 specificities.

The length of the CDR3 is 14 residues. V lost 8 bases, J lost 8 bases, and 20 bases lay in between. Germline CDR1 is MGHRA and CDR2 is YSYEKL. Molecules of cDNA were individually given unique molecular identifiers that were attached to them. TCRdb ran MiXCR on the 5' RACE reads and lists one entry per CDR3 protein. Of 40,000 to 60,000 distinct CDR3 sequences in the sample, roughly 10% were seen once. The clonotype comes from an adult who was a healthcare worker with PCR-confirmed SARS-CoV-2 infection or an uninfected control (not recorded which). This chain connects TRBV4-1 to TRBJ2-3; possible D gene TRBD2, 7 bases. Sample: whole blood. As DNA, the CDR3 is TGCGCCAGCTGGGACCCGGGGGCGGGAGTTACGCAGTATTTT. Its protein product is CASWDPGAGVTQYF.